Following are 8 T cell receptor beta chains from one sample sequenced in a study of blood T cell repertoires in COVID-19. Using immunoSEQ multiplex PCR, the repertoire was profiled, and TCRdb retains in-frame clones only, with some absent. Of approximately 90,000 clones in the sample, about 85% were seen once. Sequenced input: peripheral blood. The receptors shown here come from a man in his 60s with acute or convalescent COVID-19.

This chain links TRBV9 with TRBJ1-2; tentatively, D is TRBD1 (6 bases). Trimming shortened V by 0 bases and J by 6 bases, and 15 bases separated the two germline ends. Germline-derived CDR1 and CDR2 are SGDLS and YYNGEE. The CDR3 runs to 15 residues. The CDR3 DNA reads TGTGCCAGCAGCGTAGTTCAGGGGCTCGTGGATGGCTACACCTTC. Amino acid sequence: CASSVVQGLVDGYTF.

The chain carries TRBV7-2 and TRBJ2-2; D not certain. The CDR3 is made up of 17 amino acids. Germline lookup yields CDR1 SGHTA and CDR2 FQGNSA. V lost 1 base and J 8 bases, leaving 20 bases between the germline ends. The CDR3 loop is CASSLVIALRRAGELFF. The DNA of the CDR3 is TGTGCCAGCAGCTTAGTAATAGCTCTTCGTCGTGCTGGGGAGCTGTTTTTT.

The V gene is TRBV7-9, the J gene TRBJ2-1; D gene unclear. The CDR3 runs to 11 residues. Germline CDR1 reads SEHNR; CDR2 reads FQNEAQ (reference sequence). Trimming cost V 3 bases and J 16 bases, with 13 bases left between them. DNA for the CDR3: TGTGCCAGCAGCTTCCTCGAGCAGGATTTCTTC. Translated: CASSFLEQDFF.

V gene TRBV6-6 combines with J gene TRBJ2-3; 15 nucleotides agree with TRBD2. The germline V gene encodes CDR1 MNHNY and CDR2 SVGAGI (reference sequence). This CDR3 has 16 residues. The V gene end was trimmed by 6 bases and the J gene end by 4 bases; junction bases not matched to a gene: 5. The CDR3 region is CASRAGLAGGPDTQYF. DNA of the CDR3: TGTGCCAGCAGGGCGGGACTAGCGGGGGGCCCAGATACGCAGTATTTT.

The chain couples TRBV20-1 to TRBJ2-1, with D perhaps matching TRBD2 (5 bases). Germline CDR1 DFQATT, CDR2 SNEGSKA (reference sequence). The CDR3 covers 17 residues. V was cut by 3 bases and J by 0 bases, with 18 bases left in between. The CDR3 bases are TGCAGTGCTAGTCTGGCGGGTTCCCCGAGCTCCTACAATGAGCAGTTCTTC. Translation gives CSASLAGSPSSYNEQFF.

The V and J genes are TRBV11-1 and TRBJ2-1; no definite D call. The CDR3 extends over 11 amino acids. Trimming removed 10 bases from V and 4 bases from J, with 8 bases in between. Germline V gives CDR1 SGHAT, CDR2 FQDESV (reference sequence). CDR3 nucleotides: TGTGCCACCACGGAGTACAATGAGCAGTTCTTC. Its translation is CATTEYNEQFF.

This chain joins TRBV6-4 and TRBJ2-1; D perhaps matches TRBD2 (6 bases). CDR3 length equals 16 residues. Germline V gives CDR1 MRHNA, CDR2 SNTAGT. Trimming left V 0 bases short and J 4 bases short, with 13 bases between. Written as DNA, the CDR3 is TGTGCCAGCAGTGACTCGATCCGCGGGAAGTACAATGAGCAGTTCTTC. It codes for CASSDSIRGKYNEQFF.

J is TRBJ2-5 and V is TRBV7-6; the match to TRBD1 covers 12 bases. The CDR3 has 19 amino acids. J gave up 5 bases and V 1 base, and 14 bases lay outside the gene matches. Germline V CDR1 and CDR2: SGHVS, FNYEAQ. CDR3 coding DNA: TGTGCCAGCAGCTTAGAGGGACACCGGGACAGGGGGCGGTTGGAGACCCAGTACTTC. Its protein product is CASSLEGHRDRGRLETQYF.